These 10 T cell receptor beta chains were sequenced from one sample in a study of cytomegalovirus exposure and HLA in healthy donors. A multiplex PCR was run with 60 Vbeta primers and 13 Jbeta primers. Data came from immunoSEQ multiplex PCR; TCRdb stores just in-frame clones and leaves some out. The data show about 150,000 clones, around 75% seen once. Specimen: PBMCs. Source of these receptors: a male donor in good health and CMV-seronegative.

This clone was counted only a few times. The chain has TRBV4-3 and TRBJ2-1, with 7 bases that match TRBD2. Germline trimming cut 0 bases from V and 5 bases from J; bases unmatched to any gene: 10. This CDR3 region has 17 residues. The V gene's germline CDR1 is LGHNA and CDR2 YSLEER. The chain's CDR3 is CASSQDLESGKNNEQFF. CDR3 DNA: TGCGCCAGCAGCCAAGATCTTGAGAGCGGGAAAAACAATGAGCAGTTCTTC.

This clone was detected only a few times. V usage is TRBV27 and J usage is TRBJ2-3; maybe TRBD2 (6 bases). CDR3 length equals 14 residues. V was clipped by 0 bases and J by 4 bases, with 8 bases between them. Per germline, CDR1 MNHEY and CDR2 SMNVEV (reference sequence). The CDR3 protein is CASSLSGGADTQYF. For the CDR3, the DNA is TGTGCCAGCAGTTTATCGGGAGGAGCAGATACGCAGTATTTT.

The chain links TRBV6-5 to TRBJ2-5, with D tentatively TRBD1 (5 bases). Trimming stripped 6 bases from V and 3 bases from J, with 17 bases between. In germline, CDR1 is MNHEY, CDR2 SVGAGI. The CDR3 covers 15 residues. CDR3 coding DNA: TGTGCCAGCAGACAACATCAGGTACAGGAAGAGACCCAGTACTTC. It encodes CASRQHQVQEETQYF.

This clone was seen only a few times. The gene calls are TRBV7-9 and TRBJ2-3; 10 bases agree with TRBD2. Germline assignment: CDR1 SEHNR and CDR2 FQNEAQ (reference sequence). The CDR3 is 15 amino acids. Trimming at V came to 3 bases and at J to 5 bases, leaving 5 bases not matched to a gene. CDR3 DNA sequence: TGTGCCAGCAGCTTGGAGCGGGGGGGTATAGATACGCAGTATTTT. Its translation: CASSLERGGIDTQYF.

This chain uses TRBV11-2 with TRBJ1-5, with D possibly TRBD1 on 5 matching bases. Germline-derived CDR1 and CDR2 are SGHAT and FQNNGV. The germline V and J ends were trimmed by 2 bases and 7 bases, with 9 bases remaining between them. The CDR3 sequence is 13 residues long. The CDR3: CASSLNQGQPQHF. DNA for the CDR3: TGTGCCAGCAGCTTAAATCAGGGCCAGCCCCAGCATTTT. Full variable domain (remainder filled in from reference TRBV11-2 and TRBJ1-5): EAGVAQSPRYKIIEKRQSVAFWCNPISGHATLYWYQQILGQGPKLLIQFQNNGVVDDSQLPKDRFSAERLKGVDSTLKIQPAKLEDSAVYLCASSLNQGQPQHFGDGTRLSIL.

The V call is TRBV5-1, the J call TRBJ2-6; the match to TRBD1 covers 9 bases. Germline CDR1 SGHRS, CDR2 YFSETQ. The CDR3 is made up of 17 amino acids. The V gene end was trimmed by 2 bases and the J gene end by 1 base; junction bases not matched to a gene: 4. CDR3 nucleotides: TGCGCCAGCAGCTTCTTGACAGGGGGTTCTGGGGCCAACGTCCTGACTTTC. Translating it yields CASSFLTGGSGANVLTF.

This clone was observed a single time. The chain uses TRBV30 and TRBJ1-2; no firm D call. The CDR3 runs to 15 residues. The ends were cut back, 2 bases at V and 4 bases at J, with 17 bases in the middle. Per germline, CDR1 GTSNPN and CDR2 SVGIG (reference sequence). CDR3 sequence: CAWSREANLAYGYTF. The CDR3 coding sequence is TGTGCCTGGAGTCGAGAGGCCAATCTAGCCTATGGCTACACCTTC.

The rearrangement uses TRBV29-1 and TRBJ1-2; possibly TRBD1 for D (6 bases). Germline assignment: CDR1 SQVTM and CDR2 ANQGSEA. The CDR3 length is 16 residues. Trimming removed 1 base at V and 0 bases at J, with 15 bases between. CDR3 DNA sequence: TGCAGCGTTGAAGGGGCGGACAGAAGAACTAACTATGGCTACACCTTC. Its protein product is CSVEGADRRTNYGYTF.

The chain links TRBV5-4 to TRBJ1-2; 7 bases match TRBD1. The V and J ends lost 4 bases and 2 bases, in that order; junction bases with no gene match: 2. Germline values: CDR1 SGHNT, CDR2 YYREEE (reference sequence). The CDR3 sequence is 13 residues long. The CDR3 DNA reads TGTGCCAGCAGCCGGGACAGCAACTATGGCTACACCTTC. Translation: CASSRDSNYGYTF.

As regards this clone: Other DNA sequences in this sample translate to the same CDR3. The V gene is TRBV9, the J gene TRBJ2-1, with 7 positions matching TRBD2. Unmatched junction bases numbered 1, after V lost 0 bases and J lost 1 base. The CDR3 sequence is 15 residues long. CDR1 SGDLS and CDR2 YYNGEE come from the germline V gene. CDR3 nucleotide sequence: TGTGCCAGCAGCGTAGGGGGGGGTTCCTACAATGAGCAGTTCTTC. It yields the protein CASSVGGGSYNEQFF.